The clone carrying this TCR beta chain has a handful of counts. Germline V gene lookup returns CDR1 SGHRS and CDR2 YFSETQ. The CDR3 has 15 amino acids. The V and J ends lost 2 bases and 3 bases, in that order; junction bases with no gene match: 5. Unique molecular identifiers were incorporated during preparation of the TCRbeta library. TCRdb independently ran MiXCR on the PCR reads; one entry per CDR3 protein. The data contain 200,000 to 250,000 distinct CDR3 sequences, under 8.5% of them singletons. The data originate from a study of T-cell reconstitution after alpha-beta-depleted transplantation in children.

The TCR originated in a male patient between 2 and 15 years old who had a stem cell transplant for acute myeloid leukemia, so the T cells may come from the graft donor. The rearrangement joins TRBV5-1 to TRBJ2-3, with 8 bases that match TRBD2. The sample here was PBMCs, mostly from graft donor cells, taken 360 days after TCRalphabeta/CD19-depleted stem cell transplant. The CDR3 is CASSFSGTRTDTQYF. The CDR3 nucleotides are TGCGCCAGCAGCTTCTCCGGGACTAGGACAGATACGCAGTATTTT.